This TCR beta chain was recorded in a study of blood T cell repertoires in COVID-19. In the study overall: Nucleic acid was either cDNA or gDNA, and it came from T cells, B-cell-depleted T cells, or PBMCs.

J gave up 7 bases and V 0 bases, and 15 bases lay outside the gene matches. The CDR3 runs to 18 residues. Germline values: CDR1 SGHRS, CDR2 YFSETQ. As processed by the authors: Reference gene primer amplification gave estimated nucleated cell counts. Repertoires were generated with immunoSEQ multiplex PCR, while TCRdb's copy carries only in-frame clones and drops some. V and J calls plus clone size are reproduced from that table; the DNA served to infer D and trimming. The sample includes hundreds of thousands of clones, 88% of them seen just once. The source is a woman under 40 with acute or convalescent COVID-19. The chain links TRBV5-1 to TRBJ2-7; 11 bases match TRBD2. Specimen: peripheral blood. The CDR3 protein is CASSLGAPIAGGPGEQYF. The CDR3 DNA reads TGCGCCAGCAGCTTGGGGGCCCCAATAGCGGGAGGGCCGGGGGAGCAGTACTTC.